Listed here are 4 T cell receptor beta chains from one sample, sequenced in a study of blood T cell repertoires in COVID-19. The table came from immunoSEQ multiplex PCR; TCRdb's copy has only in-frame clones and leaves some out. This sample has about 130,000 clones, with about 85% found just once. Sequences were obtained from peripheral blood. Receptors were obtained from a woman aged 65 to 85 with COVID-19, enrolled during active disease.

The V gene is TRBV5-6, the J gene TRBJ1-4; D is uncertain. Germline V gene data show CDR1 as SGHDT and CDR2 as YYEEEE. Trimming cost V 0 bases and J 3 bases, with 9 bases left between them. The CDR3 consists of 15 residues. As DNA, the CDR3 is TGTGCCAGCAGCTTGGCTGGTATAGCTAATGAAAAACTGTTTTTT. It yields the protein CASSLAGIANEKLFF.

This clone has a handful of counts. CDR3 protein: CASTSQNTIYF. In DNA form, the CDR3 reads TGTGCCAGCACCTCCCAGAACACCATATATTTT. The chain combines TRBV7-9 with TRBJ1-3, with D unresolved. CDR3 length: 11 amino acids. Trimming left V 7 bases short and J 7 bases short, with 8 bases between. Germline CDR1 reads SEHNR; CDR2 reads FQNEAQ (reference sequence).

This rearrangement joins TRBV19 to TRBJ1-1; D is uncertain. CDR1 is LNHDA, CDR2 SQIVND, per germline (reference sequence). The CDR3 is made up of 13 amino acids. The germline V and J ends were trimmed by 2 bases and 1 base, with 5 bases remaining between them. In DNA, the CDR3 is TGTGCCAGTAGTATATCGGGGAACACTGAAGCTTTCTTT. Its translation is CASSISGNTEAFF.

The chain carries TRBV6-6 and TRBJ1-2, with D unclear. The CDR3 covers 14 residues. CDR1 MNHNY and CDR2 SVGAGI come from the germline V gene (reference sequence). V was trimmed by 2 bases and J by 8 bases, leaving 15 bases between them. Here the CDR3 DNA reads TGTGCCAGCAGTTACCCCGGGATGCGGAGGGGCTACACCTTC. Translated, it gives CASSYPGMRRGYTF.